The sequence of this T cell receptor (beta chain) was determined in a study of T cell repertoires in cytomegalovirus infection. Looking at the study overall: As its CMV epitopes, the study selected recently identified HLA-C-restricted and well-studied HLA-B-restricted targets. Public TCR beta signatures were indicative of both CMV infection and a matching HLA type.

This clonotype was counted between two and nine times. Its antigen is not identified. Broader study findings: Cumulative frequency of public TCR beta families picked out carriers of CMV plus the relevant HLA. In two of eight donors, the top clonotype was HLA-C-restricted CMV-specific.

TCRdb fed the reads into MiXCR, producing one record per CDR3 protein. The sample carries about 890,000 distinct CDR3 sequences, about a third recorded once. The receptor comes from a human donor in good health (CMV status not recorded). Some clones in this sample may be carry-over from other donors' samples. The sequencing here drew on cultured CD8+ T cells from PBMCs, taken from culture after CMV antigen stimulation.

Here the CDR3 reads CASSLSSRTGTSYGYTF. CDR3 bases: TGTGCCAGCAGTTTATCATCCAGGACAGGGACGAGCTATGGCTACACCTTC. The chain joins TRBV27 to TRBJ1-2; 8 bases fit TRBD1. This CDR3 is 17 amino acids long. The ends lost 0 bases at V and 4 bases at J; junction bases unmatched: 10. Looked up from germline, CDR1 is MNHEY and CDR2 is SMNVEV (reference sequence).